Presented here are 32 T cell receptor beta chains from one specimen sequenced in a study of blood T cell repertoires in COVID-19. Clones were sequenced by immunoSEQ multiplex PCR, and TCRdb holds only the in-frame ones, with some missing. The data hold more than 250,000 clones, with approximately 87% observed a single time. The source material was peripheral blood. Receptors were obtained from a human donor in a cohort sampled during active COVID-19.

V usage is TRBV5-1 and J usage is TRBJ2-5, with 10 bases that match TRBD2. CDR3 length: 16 amino acids. Germline V gene sequence: CDR1 SGHRS, CDR2 YFSETQ. J gave up 5 bases and V 4 bases, and 11 bases lay outside the gene matches. The CDR3 sequence is CASSQLPAGGQETQYF. The CDR3 DNA is TGCGCCAGCAGCCAATTACCAGCGGGGGGGCAGGAGACCCAGTACTTC. The entire variable domain, with the rest obtained from reference TRBV5-1 and TRBJ2-5, is as follows: KAGVTQTPRYLIKTRGQQVTLSCSPISGHRSVSWYQQTPGQGLQFLFEYFSETQRNKGNFPGRFSGRQFSNSRSEMNVSTLELGDSALYLCASSQLPAGGQETQYFGPGTRLLVL.

This chain links TRBV10-2 with TRBJ2-3; D is possibly TRBD2 (5 bases). Germline V gene sequence: CDR1 WSHSY, CDR2 SAAADI. Deletions cut 6 bases from V and 1 base from J, with 11 bases between. The CDR3 has 14 amino acids. The CDR3 bases are TGCGCCAGCAGAAGGACTCAACGCACAGATACGCAGTATTTT. This codes for CASRRTQRTDTQYF.

The gene calls are TRBV5-1 and TRBJ1-6; 10 nucleotides agree with TRBD1. With V trimmed by 5 bases and J by 9 bases, 8 bases remained unmatched. The germline CDR1 and CDR2 sequences are SGHRS and YFSETQ. The CDR3 consists of 15 residues. CDR3 sequence (DNA): TGCGCCAGCAGGAGGACAGGGGGAGATAGTTCACCCCTCCACTTT. Protein sequence: CASRRTGGDSSPLHF.

The chain uses TRBV5-4 and TRBJ2-4; the D gene is possibly TRBD2 (6 bases). The V and J ends lost 8 bases and 8 bases respectively, with 17 bases between them. Germline V gene lookup returns CDR1 SGHNT and CDR2 YYREEE (reference sequence). The CDR3 has 13 amino acids. The DNA for the CDR3 is TGTGCCAGTGGCGGGGCGGCTAGCGACATTCAGTACTTC. Amino acids: CASGGAASDIQYF.

This clone was detected once. This chain uses TRBV5-1 with TRBJ2-1, with TRBD1 matching over 7 bases. CDR1 and CDR2 (germline): SGHRS, YFSETQ. V lost 4 bases and J lost 1; bases outside the gene matches: 5. The CDR3 totals 15 residues. The CDR3 sequence is CASSLTGWSYNEQFF. The CDR3 DNA reads TGCGCCAGCAGCCTGACAGGGTGGTCCTACAATGAGCAGTTCTTC.

This clone was detected only a few times. In DNA, the CDR3 is TGTGCCAGCAGTTACCCGGGACAGAACTACGAGCAGTACTTC. Translating gives CASSYPGQNYEQYF. The V gene is TRBV6-2 or TRBV6-3, the J gene TRBJ2-7, with 7 bases fitting TRBD1. CDR1 and CDR2 from the germline V gene are MNHEY and SVGEGT. This CDR3 has 14 amino acids. The ends lost 2 bases at V and 3 bases at J; junction bases unmatched: 4.

A word on this clone: This CDR3 is also generated by other DNA sequences in the sample. This chain joins TRBV28 and TRBJ1-2; D remains unclear. Germline V gives CDR1 MDHEN, CDR2 SYDVKM. CDR3 length equals 11 residues. V was clipped by 8 bases and J by 2 bases, with 6 bases between them. The CDR3 here is CASGPNYGYTF. The CDR3 DNA sequence: TGTGCCAGCGGGCCGAACTATGGCTACACCTTC.

The V call is TRBV29-1, the J call TRBJ1-1, with a weak D call TRBD1 (5 bases). V lost 7 bases to trimming and J lost 4 bases, with 22 bases between them. CDR1 and CDR2 from the germline V gene are SQVTM and ANQGSEA. This CDR3 contains 15 residues. The CDR3 DNA reads as TGCAGCGCTAGGATGGGGGGAAGGCTGAGCACTGAAGCTTTCTTT. This encodes CSARMGGRLSTEAFF. Combining the CDR3 with reference TRBV29-1 and TRBJ1-1 gives the whole variable domain SAVISQKPSRDICQRGTSLTIQCQVDSQVTMMFWYRQQPGQSLTLIATANQGSEATYESGFVIDKFPISRPNLTFSTLTVSNMSPEDSSIYLCSARMGGRLSTEAFFGQGTRLTVV.

This clone turned up a few times. The chain employs TRBV6-1 and TRBJ1-2; possible D gene TRBD1, 5 bases. Deletions cut 2 bases from V and 3 bases from J, with 16 bases between. CDR3 length: 16 residues. The germline V gene encodes CDR1 MNHNS and CDR2 SASEGT. CDR3 residues: CASSEYKPTVDYGYTF. DNA for the CDR3: TGTGCCAGCAGTGAATATAAACCGACAGTGGACTATGGCTACACCTTC.

This chain joins TRBV19 and TRBJ2-3, with 13 nucleotides matching TRBD2. The CDR3 is 17 residues long. V was pared by 5 bases and J by 4 bases, with 9 bases of the junction left unmatched. Germline assignment: CDR1 LNHDA and CDR2 SQIVND (reference sequence). In DNA form, the CDR3 reads TGTGCCAGTAGTCCCTTTCGACTAGCGGGGGGCGCAGATACGCAGTATTTT. Translated: CASSPFRLAGGADTQYF.

This clone was seen only once. The CDR3 nucleotides read TGTGCCAGCAGCCCGACTACTAGGGATACGCAGTATTTT. Translated, it gives CASSPTTRDTQYF. The rearrangement links TRBV7-6 to TRBJ2-3, with a weak D call TRBD2 (5 bases). The germline V gene has CDR1 SGHVS and CDR2 FNYEAQ. The CDR3 is made up of 13 amino acids. The germline V and J ends were trimmed by 5 bases and 6 bases, with 12 bases remaining between them.

The chain is built from TRBV19 and TRBJ1-3, with TRBD1 matching over 8 bases. With V trimmed by 6 bases and J by 2 bases, 3 bases remained unmatched. From germline, CDR1 is LNHDA and CDR2 SQIVND (reference sequence). The CDR3 totals 14 residues. The CDR3 region has the DNA TGTGCCAGTAGGACGACAGGGGCTGGAAACACCATATATTTT. This gives the protein CASRTTGAGNTIYF.

The chain uses TRBV29-1 and TRBJ2-3; unclear D gene. The CDR3 spans 14 residues. The germline CDR1 and CDR2 sequences are SQVTM and ANQGSEA. V shed 6 bases and J shed 3 bases, with 16 bases lying between them. The CDR3 loop is CSVFLLRSTDTQYF. CDR3 DNA: TGCAGCGTCTTCCTACTGAGAAGTACAGATACGCAGTATTTT.

V is TRBV6-5 and J is TRBJ1-5; 8 bases are shared with TRBD1. The J segment lost 6 bases and the V segment lost 4 bases, leaving 5 bases of the junction unmatched. CDR1 is MNHEY, CDR2 SVGAGI, per germline. The CDR3 length is 14 residues. The CDR3, as DNA: TGTGCCAGCAGTTCCGGGACAGGTAGTCAGCCCCAGCATTTT. This gives the protein CASSSGTGSQPQHF.

This clone was observed a handful of times. This rearrangement joins TRBV7-2 to TRBJ1-2; 9 bases match TRBD1. Germline V gene data show CDR1 as SGHTA and CDR2 as FQGNSA. V lost 5 bases to trimming and J lost 7 bases; unmatched junction nucleotides: 5. The CDR3 is made up of 13 amino acids. The CDR3 region is CASSPGQGIGYTF. As DNA, the CDR3 is TGTGCCAGCAGCCCGGGACAGGGAATTGGCTACACCTTC.

The rearrangement uses TRBV2 and TRBJ2-1, with a possible D match to TRBD2 (5 bases). V dropped 6 bases and J dropped 8 bases, with 20 bases sitting between them. CDR3 length: 15 amino acids. Per the germline V gene, CDR1 is SNHLY and CDR2 is FYNNEI. The CDR3 sequence is CASRTDYLTGDEQFF. In nucleotides, the CDR3 is TGTGCCAGCAGGACCGACTACCTGACCGGGGATGAGCAGTTCTTC.

The rearrangement uses TRBV28 and TRBJ2-3; 10 bases are a match to TRBD2. The length of the CDR3 is 15 residues. The J segment lost 3 bases and the V segment lost 4 bases, leaving 4 bases of the junction unmatched. Germline assignment: CDR1 MDHEN and CDR2 SYDVKM. The CDR3 sequence: CASSSSGGPTDTQYF. The CDR3 DNA reads TGTGCCAGCAGTTCTAGCGGGGGACCTACAGATACGCAGTATTTT.

This clone was detected only once. This rearrangement joins TRBV5-4 to TRBJ1-1; no clear D gene. Germline values: CDR1 SGHNT, CDR2 YYREEE (reference sequence). The CDR3 spans 13 residues. V lost 0 bases, J lost 7 bases, and 10 bases lay in between. The CDR3 coding sequence is TGTGCCAGCAGCTTGGCCAGGCAGAATGAAGCTTTCTTT. Amino acid sequence: CASSLARQNEAFF.

The genes are TRBV19 and TRBJ1-1; D might be TRBD1 (5 bases). Per the germline V gene, CDR1 is LNHDA and CDR2 is SQIVND (reference sequence). V was pared by 6 bases and J by 7 bases, with 15 bases between. The CDR3 loop spans 13 amino acids. The CDR3 DNA is TGTGCCAGTAGCTTAAGTTGGGGCTTTGAAGCTTTCTTT. This encodes CASSLSWGFEAFF.

The chain employs TRBV28 and TRBJ1-6; 8 nucleotides line up with TRBD1. The junction had 12 bases not matched to a gene; V was cut back by 8 bases and J by 9 bases. CDR3 size: 15 residues. The germline V gene has CDR1 MDHEN and CDR2 SYDVKM. The CDR3 DNA follows: TGTGCCAGCGGGCCCGCGACAGGGGTCGGTTCACCCCTCCACTTT. Amino acid sequence: CASGPATGVGSPLHF.

This clone was observed a single time. The chain uses TRBV5-5 and TRBJ2-3; D is possibly TRBD2 (6 bases). The V end lost 4 bases, the J end lost 6 bases, and 18 bases lay between the germline ends. This CDR3 contains 15 residues. Per germline, CDR1 SGHKS and CDR2 YYEKEE (reference sequence). In DNA form, the CDR3 reads TGTGCCAGCAGCCTCCAGGTCGGGGGAAGGGATACGCAGTATTTT. Its protein is CASSLQVGGRDTQYF.

The chain carries TRBV3-1 (or the pseudogene TRBV3-2) and TRBJ2-7, with 9 bases lining up with TRBD2. V lost 3 bases to trimming and J lost 4 bases; unmatched junction nucleotides: 4. CDR1 and CDR2 (germline): LGHDT, YNNKEL (reference sequence). The CDR3 runs 14 residues. CDR3 in amino acids: CASSQSAGGYEQYF. DNA of the CDR3: TGTGCCAGCAGCCAGTCAGCGGGAGGTTACGAGCAGTACTTC.

This clone occurred once. The chain is built from TRBV5-1 and TRBJ1-4; D uncertain. Trimming pared 4 bases from V and 0 bases from J, leaving 13 bases between. Germline V CDR1 and CDR2: SGHRS, YFSETQ. This CDR3 contains 16 residues. The DNA of the CDR3 is TGCGCCAGCAGCATGGGGAGGGTAGCAACTAATGAAAAACTGTTTTTT. Encoded protein: CASSMGRVATNEKLFF.

V usage is TRBV18 and J usage is TRBJ2-3; D perhaps matches TRBD2 (5 bases). The CDR3 is made up of 16 amino acids. Deletions cut 1 base from V and 4 bases from J, with 15 bases between. Germline loops: CDR1 KGHSH, CDR2 LQKENI. The CDR3 region is CASSPQGAQHADTQYF. CDR3 nucleotides: TGTGCCAGCTCACCACAGGGAGCACAGCACGCAGATACGCAGTATTTT.

The chain carries TRBV7-8 and TRBJ2-5; weak D call: TRBD1 (5 bases). CDR1 is SGHVS, CDR2 FQNEAQ, per germline. With 5 bases removed from V and 4 bases from J, the gap between germline ends came to 11 bases. The CDR3 length is 13 residues. The CDR3 loop is CASSPGFGETQYF. The CDR3 bases are TGTGCCAGCAGCCCAGGGTTCGGAGAGACCCAGTACTTC.

The chain recombines TRBV7-9 with TRBJ2-7; possibly TRBD2 for D (6 bases). The V end was cut by 1 base, the J end by 2 bases, with 9 bases between. CDR3 size: 14 residues. Germline CDR1 is SEHNR and CDR2 is FQNEAQ (reference sequence). CDR3 DNA: TGTGCCAGCAGCTTAGTCGGAGGGACCTACGAGCAGTACTTC. Translated: CASSLVGGTYEQYF.

The chain carries TRBV7-2 and TRBJ2-2; 13 bases line up with TRBD2. Per germline, CDR1 SGHTA and CDR2 FQGNSA. Trimming cost V 3 bases and J 2 bases; bases outside gene matches: 9. The CDR3 is made up of 19 amino acids. Here the CDR3 reads CASSFLKTSGRGNTGELFF. The CDR3 DNA is TGTGCCAGCAGCTTCCTTAAAACTAGCGGGAGGGGAAACACCGGGGAGCTGTTTTTT.

The chain couples TRBV3-1 (or the pseudogene TRBV3-2) to TRBJ2-7; 7 nucleotides match TRBD1. Germline V CDR1 and CDR2: LGHDT, YNNKEL (reference sequence). The CDR3 runs to 15 residues. Trimming cost V 4 bases and J 2 bases; bases outside gene matches: 8. The CDR3 loop is CASSRDRDSTYEQYF. The CDR3 DNA reads TGTGCCAGCAGCCGCGACCGGGACAGTACCTACGAGCAGTACTTC.

The CDR3 region has the DNA TGTGCTAGTGGTCTTAGACAGGCTTTCACAGATACGCAGTATTTT. Protein: CASGLRQAFTDTQYF. The chain employs TRBV12-5 and TRBJ2-3; possibly TRBD1 for D (6 bases). The CDR3 runs to 15 residues. V was trimmed by 5 bases and J by 2 bases, leaving 14 bases between them. Germline lookup yields CDR1 LGHNT and CDR2 FRNRAP.

V gene TRBV19 combines with J gene TRBJ2-1; 12 bases line up with TRBD2. With 4 bases clipped from V and 8 bases from J, the junction kept 9 bases outside the gene matches. Germline V gives CDR1 LNHDA, CDR2 SQIVND (reference sequence). The CDR3 sequence is 16 residues long. CDR3 in amino acids: CASSTPSGGGFHEQFF. The CDR3, as DNA: TGTGCCAGTAGTACACCTAGCGGGGGGGGTTTTCATGAGCAGTTCTTC.

The V and J genes are TRBV18 and TRBJ1-5, with 9 positions matching TRBD1. The CDR3 contains 17 residues. Germline-derived CDR1 and CDR2 are KGHSH and LQKENI. The J segment lost 3 bases and the V segment lost 3 bases, leaving 9 bases of the junction unmatched. The CDR3 sequence: CASSPPGGQGLNQPQHF. CDR3 in DNA: TGTGCCAGCTCACCCCCGGGGGGACAGGGCCTCAATCAGCCCCAGCATTTT.

The V call is TRBV5-1, the J call TRBJ1-1; maybe TRBD1 (5 bases). V lost 1 base to trimming and J lost 7 bases, with 14 bases between them. CDR3 length equals 14 residues. Germline CDR1 reads SGHRS; CDR2 reads YFSETQ. DNA for the CDR3: TGCGCCAGCAGCTTGACCTCGGGGGGGATTGAAGCTTTCTTT. Encoded protein: CASSLTSGGIEAFF.